This T cell receptor (beta chain) was retrieved from a study of blood T cell repertoires in COVID-19. Looking at the study overall: The United States, Italy and Spain supplied acute and convalescent COVID-19 samples.

The table came from immunoSEQ multiplex PCR; TCRdb's copy has only in-frame clones and leaves some out. The sample gives about 390,000 clones, around nine tenths of which show up once; roughly 10% is in the top ten. The CDR3 is 13 residues long. CDR1 and CDR2 from the germline V gene are MDHEN and SYDVKM. The germline V and J ends were trimmed by 3 bases and 6 bases, with 6 bases remaining between them. The chain links TRBV28 to TRBJ1-6; D uncertain. This TCR came from a woman in her 50s who had recovered from COVID-19. The sequencing sample was made of PBMCs or T cells enriched from blood (not recorded which). The CDR3 coding sequence is TGTGCCAGCAGTTTTTATAGTAATTCACCCCTCCACTTT. It specifies CASSFYSNSPLHF.